Presented here are 14 T cell receptor beta chains from one specimen sequenced in a study of blood T cell repertoires in COVID-19. Sequencing was performed with immunoSEQ multiplex PCR; in TCRdb, only in-frame clones are kept and a portion is missing. The top ten clones hold about 4.1% of a sample with around 130,000 clones, around 86% of them seen once. Sequencing was done on a sample of peripheral blood. The origin of the receptors is a man aged 35 to 55 with acute or convalescent COVID-19.

The chain employs TRBV5-1 and TRBJ2-7, with D maybe TRBD2 (5 bases). V was pared by 0 bases and J by 2 bases, with 9 bases between. Per the germline V gene, CDR1 is SGHRS and CDR2 is YFSETQ. The length of the CDR3 is 14 residues. The CDR3 DNA follows: TGCGCCAGCAGCTTGGACTGGCGGGCCTACGAGCAGTACTTC. It is translated as CASSLDWRAYEQYF. The whole variable domain, remainder taken from reference TRBV5-1 and TRBJ2-7, is KAGVTQTPRYLIKTRGQQVTLSCSPISGHRSVSWYQQTPGQGLQFLFEYFSETQRNKGNFPGRFSGRQFSNSRSEMNVSTLELGDSALYLCASSLDWRAYEQYFGPGTRLTVT.

V is TRBV2 and J is TRBJ2-6; a weak D match, TRBD2 (5 bases). Trimming took off 3 bases at V and 3 bases at J, with 15 bases between the two ends. Germline V lookup: CDR1 SNHLY, CDR2 FYNNEI. The CDR3 covers 17 residues. The CDR3 sequence is CASSDGLFAGGANVLTF. Written as DNA, the CDR3 is TGTGCCAGCAGTGATGGGCTATTCGCGGGTGGGGCCAACGTCCTGACTTTC.

The J gene is TRBJ2-3, the V gene TRBV6-2 or TRBV6-3, with unresolved D. The germline gives CDR1 MNHEY, CDR2 SVGEGT. This CDR3 spans 16 amino acids. V was cut by 0 bases and J by 4 bases, with 14 bases left in between. The CDR3 DNA reads TGTGCCAGCAGTTACTCAGGCGAGGATGAGCCAGATACGCAGTATTTT. This codes for CASSYSGEDEPDTQYF.

The chain uses TRBV2 and TRBJ2-1; weak D call: TRBD2 (6 bases). This CDR3 is built from 14 residues. V lost 7 bases and J lost 5, with 15 bases in between. From germline, CDR1 is SNHLY and CDR2 FYNNEI. The CDR3 bases are TGTGCCAGCATCGCGGGGCCAACGAACAATGAGCAGTTCTTC. Translating gives CASIAGPTNNEQFF. Full variable domain (rest looked up from reference TRBV2 and TRBJ2-1): EPEVTQTPSHQVTQMGQEVILRCVPISNHLYFYWYRQILGQKVEFLVSFYNNEISEKSEIFDDQFSVERPDGSNFTLKIRSTKLEDSAMYFCASIAGPTNNEQFFGPGTRLTVL.

The V call is TRBV29-1, the J call TRBJ2-7; D is uncertain. Germline V gene lookup returns CDR1 SQVTM and CDR2 ANQGSEA. V was pared by 2 bases and J by 0 bases, with 2 bases between. This CDR3 is 11 amino acids long. CDR3 DNA: TGCAGCGTTGAATACTCCTACGAGCAGTACTTC. It specifies CSVEYSYEQYF.

On this clone: This specimen includes other DNA sequences encoding the same CDR3. The rearrangement joins TRBV19 to TRBJ1-3; no firm D call. The CDR3 loop spans 15 amino acids. The germline V and J ends were trimmed by 3 bases and 0 bases, with 9 bases remaining between them. The germline CDR1 and CDR2 sequences are LNHDA and SQIVND (reference sequence). CDR3 protein: CASSIGGSSGNTIYF. The DNA of the CDR3 is TGTGCCAGTAGTATTGGCGGGAGCTCTGGAAACACCATATATTTT.

This sequence joins TRBV4-1 and TRBJ1-2; D gene ambiguous. V lost 0 bases, J lost 4 bases, and 9 bases lay in between. Germline lookup yields CDR1 MGHRA and CDR2 YSYEKL. The CDR3 is made up of 14 amino acids. In DNA, the CDR3 is TGCGCCAGCAGCCAAGAACTGGGCTTCTATGGCTACACCTTC. This encodes CASSQELGFYGYTF.

The chain has TRBV5-1 and TRBJ1-4; 8 bases map to TRBD1. This CDR3 is 14 amino acids long. CDR1 is SGHRS and CDR2 is YFSETQ in the germline V gene. Losses at the gene ends were 5 bases for V and 6 bases for J; bases not matched to a gene: 6. The CDR3 DNA reads as TGCGCCAGCAGTGTTTCGGGACAGGATGAAAAACTGTTTTTT. Protein: CASSVSGQDEKLFF.

The chain recombines TRBV6-5 with TRBJ2-3; the D gene is possibly TRBD2 (6 bases). Germline-derived CDR1 and CDR2 are MNHEY and SVGAGI. CDR3 length equals 15 residues. Trimming removed 3 bases from V and 5 bases from J, with 15 bases in between. CDR3 DNA sequence: TGTGCCAGCAGTTATCTCGGGAGAGGACGAGATACGCAGTATTTT. The encoded protein is CASSYLGRGRDTQYF.

In this sample, this clone turned up a few times. The chain combines TRBV24-1 with TRBJ2-1; a weak D match, TRBD2 (6 bases). This CDR3 region has 18 residues. CDR1 is KGHDR, CDR2 SFDVKD, per germline. Trimming removed 3 bases at V and 6 bases at J, with 23 bases between. The CDR3 is CATSDPQPARDLSNEQFF. Here the CDR3 DNA reads TGTGCCACCAGTGATCCCCAACCGGCTAGGGACTTGTCCAATGAGCAGTTCTTC.

The chain links TRBV7-9 to TRBJ1-2; TRBD1 aligns across 8 bases. The V and J ends lost 4 bases and 6 bases, in that order; junction bases with no gene match: 10. The V gene's germline CDR1 is SEHNR and CDR2 FQNEAQ (reference sequence). CDR3 length: 15 amino acids. The CDR3 region has the DNA TGTGCCAGCAGCTCCCCCGGGACAGGATGGAATGGCTACACCTTC. It is translated as CASSSPGTGWNGYTF. Full variable domain (rest looked up from reference TRBV7-9 and TRBJ1-2): DTGVSQNPRHKITKRGQNVTFRCDPISEHNRLYWYRQTLGQGPEFLTYFQNEAQLEKSRLLSDRFSAERPKGSFSTLEIQRTEQGDSAMYLCASSSPGTGWNGYTFGSGTRLTVV.

The chain joins TRBV6-5 to TRBJ2-3; 8 bases line up with TRBD2. V lost 7 bases and J lost 0; bases outside the gene matches: 6. Germline CDR1 MNHEY, CDR2 SVGAGI. CDR3 length equals 15 residues. The CDR3 nucleotides are TGTGCCAGCACTCTAGCGGGTACTAGCACAGATACGCAGTATTTT. This codes for CASTLAGTSTDTQYF.

J is TRBJ1-5 and V is TRBV19; the D gene is possibly TRBD1 (5 bases). The V gene's germline CDR1 is LNHDA and CDR2 SQIVND (reference sequence). The CDR3 runs to 12 residues. Trimming took off 3 bases at V and 8 bases at J, with 8 bases between the two ends. CDR3: CASSIPREPQHF. The DNA for the CDR3 is TGTGCCAGTAGTATCCCCAGGGAGCCCCAGCATTTT.

The chain couples TRBV30 to TRBJ1-4; D remains ambiguous. The germline gives CDR1 GTSNPN, CDR2 SVGIG (reference sequence). This CDR3 has 11 amino acids. V was shortened by 0 bases and J by 8 bases, with 4 bases between the two germline ends. This CDR3 reads CAWSVAEKLFF. The CDR3 region has the DNA TGTGCCTGGAGTGTAGCCGAAAAACTGTTTTTT.